This TCR beta chain was observed in a study of cytomegalovirus exposure and HLA in healthy donors. Whole-study results and caveats: Cytomegalovirus association was assigned to approximately 160 TCR beta chains.

Trimming removed 5 bases from V and 6 bases from J, with 8 bases in between. Germline V gene lookup returns CDR1 MDHEN and CDR2 SYDVKM. This CDR3 is built from 12 residues. PCR primers comprised 60 Vbeta and 13 Jbeta primers. This table comes from immunoSEQ multiplex PCR, and its TCRdb copy is limited to in-frame clones, with some not included. This table has around 120,000 clones, 74% appearing once. A note on this clone: Its antigen is undetermined.

This sequence originates from a man aged 50 to 59 in good health and CMV-seropositive. J is TRBJ1-5 and V is TRBV28; the D gene is possibly TRBD1 (5 bases). Material for sequencing was PBMCs. CDR3 bases: TGTGCCAGCAGTCGGGGGTCTCAGCCCCAGCATTTT. Translation gives CASSRGSQPQHF.